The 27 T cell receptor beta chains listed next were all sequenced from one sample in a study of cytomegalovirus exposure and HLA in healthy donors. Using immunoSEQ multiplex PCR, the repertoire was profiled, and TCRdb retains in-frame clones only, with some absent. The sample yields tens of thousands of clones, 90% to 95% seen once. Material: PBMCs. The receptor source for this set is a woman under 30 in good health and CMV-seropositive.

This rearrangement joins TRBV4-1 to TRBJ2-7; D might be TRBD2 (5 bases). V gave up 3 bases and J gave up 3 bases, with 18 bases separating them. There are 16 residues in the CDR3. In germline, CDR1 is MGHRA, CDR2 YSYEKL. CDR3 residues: CASSQQAGGRNYEQYF. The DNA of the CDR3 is TGCGCCAGCAGCCAGCAGGCCGGAGGACGAAACTACGAGCAGTACTTC.

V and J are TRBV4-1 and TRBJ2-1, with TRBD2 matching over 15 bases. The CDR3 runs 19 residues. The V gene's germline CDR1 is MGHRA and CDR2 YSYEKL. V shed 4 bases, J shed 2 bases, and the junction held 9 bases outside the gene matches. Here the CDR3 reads CASSPLSGTSGGPYNEQFF. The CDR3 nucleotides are TGCGCCAGCAGCCCGCTCTCCGGGACTAGCGGGGGGCCCTACAATGAGCAGTTCTTC.

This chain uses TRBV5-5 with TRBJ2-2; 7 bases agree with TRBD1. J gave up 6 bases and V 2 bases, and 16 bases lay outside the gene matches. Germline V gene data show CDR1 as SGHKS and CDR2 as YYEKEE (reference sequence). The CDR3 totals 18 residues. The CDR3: CASSFPTTGEVWAGELFF. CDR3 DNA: TGTGCCAGCAGCTTCCCAACAACAGGGGAAGTGTGGGCCGGGGAGCTGTTTTTT.

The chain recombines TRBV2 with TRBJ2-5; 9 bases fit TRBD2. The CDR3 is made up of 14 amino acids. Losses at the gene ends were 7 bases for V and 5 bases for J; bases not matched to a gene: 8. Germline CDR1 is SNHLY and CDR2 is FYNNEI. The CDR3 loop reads CASIAGGLQETQYF. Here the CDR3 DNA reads TGTGCCAGCATCGCGGGGGGGCTTCAGGAGACCCAGTACTTC.

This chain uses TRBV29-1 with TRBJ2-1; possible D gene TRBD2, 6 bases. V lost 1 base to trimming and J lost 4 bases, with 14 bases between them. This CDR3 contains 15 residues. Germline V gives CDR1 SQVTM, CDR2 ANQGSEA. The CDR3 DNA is TGCAGCGTTGAAGTCTTGGGGACTCTTTACAATGAGCAGTTCTTC. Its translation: CSVEVLGTLYNEQFF.

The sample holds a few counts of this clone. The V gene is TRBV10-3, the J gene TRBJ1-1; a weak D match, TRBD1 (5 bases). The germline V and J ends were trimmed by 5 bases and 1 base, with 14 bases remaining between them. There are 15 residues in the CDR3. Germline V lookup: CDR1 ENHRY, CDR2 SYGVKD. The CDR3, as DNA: TGTGCCATCAGTCAGACAGCGGAGGGGAACACTGAAGCTTTCTTT. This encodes CAISQTAEGNTEAFF.

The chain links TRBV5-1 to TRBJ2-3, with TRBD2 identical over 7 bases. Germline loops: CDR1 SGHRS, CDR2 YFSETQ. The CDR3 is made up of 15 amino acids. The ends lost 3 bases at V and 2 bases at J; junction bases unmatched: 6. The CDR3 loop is CASSSPGGNTDTQYF. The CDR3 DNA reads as TGCGCCAGCAGCTCGCCGGGAGGCAACACAGATACGCAGTATTTT.

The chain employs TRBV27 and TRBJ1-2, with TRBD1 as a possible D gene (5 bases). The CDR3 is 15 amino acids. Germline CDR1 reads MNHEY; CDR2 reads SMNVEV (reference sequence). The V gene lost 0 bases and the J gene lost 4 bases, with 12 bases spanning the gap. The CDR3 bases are TGTGCCAGCAGTTTATCCGTGGGTAGGGGCTATGGCTACACCTTC. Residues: CASSLSVGRGYGYTF.

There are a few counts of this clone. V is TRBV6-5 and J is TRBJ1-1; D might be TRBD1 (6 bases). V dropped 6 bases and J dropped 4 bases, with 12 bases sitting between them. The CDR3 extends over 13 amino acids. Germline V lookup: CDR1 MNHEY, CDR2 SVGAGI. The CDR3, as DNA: TGTGCCAGCAGGAAACAGGGTTCCACTGAAGCTTTCTTT. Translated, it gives CASRKQGSTEAFF.

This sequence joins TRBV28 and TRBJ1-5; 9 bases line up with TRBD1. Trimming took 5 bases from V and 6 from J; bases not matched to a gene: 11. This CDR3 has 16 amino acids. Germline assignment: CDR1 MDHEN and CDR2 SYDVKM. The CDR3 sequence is CASSEPGQGVAQPQHF. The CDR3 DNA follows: TGTGCCAGCAGTGAGCCGGGACAGGGTGTAGCTCAGCCCCAGCATTTT.

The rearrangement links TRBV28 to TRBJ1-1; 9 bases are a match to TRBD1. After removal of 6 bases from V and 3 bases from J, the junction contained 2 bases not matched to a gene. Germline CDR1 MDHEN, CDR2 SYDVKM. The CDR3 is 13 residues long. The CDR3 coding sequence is TGTGCCAGCAGGGGACAGGGAGACACTGAAGCTTTCTTT. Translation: CASRGQGDTEAFF. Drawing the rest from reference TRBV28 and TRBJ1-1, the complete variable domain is DVKVTQSSRYLVKRTGEKVFLECVQDMDHENMFWYRQDPGLGLRLIYFSYDVKMKEKGDIPEGYSVSREKKERFSLILESASTNQTSMYLCASRGQGDTEAFFGQGTRLTVV.

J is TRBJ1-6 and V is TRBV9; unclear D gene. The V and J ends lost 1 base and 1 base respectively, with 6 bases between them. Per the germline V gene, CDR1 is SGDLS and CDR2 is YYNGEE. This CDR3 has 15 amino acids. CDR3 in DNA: TGTGCCAGCAGCGTAAGCGGGTCCTATAATTCACCCCTCCACTTT. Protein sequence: CASSVSGSYNSPLHF.

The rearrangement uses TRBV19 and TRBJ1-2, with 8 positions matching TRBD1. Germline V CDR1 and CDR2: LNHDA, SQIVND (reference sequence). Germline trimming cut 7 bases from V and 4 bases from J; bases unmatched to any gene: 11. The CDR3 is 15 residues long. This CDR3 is CASNADRVYGYGYTF. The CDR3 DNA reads TGTGCCAGTAACGCGGACAGGGTATATGGCTATGGCTACACCTTC. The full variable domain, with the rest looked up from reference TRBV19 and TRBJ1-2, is DGGITQSPKYLFRKEGQNVTLSCEQNLNHDAMYWYRQDPGQGLRLIYYSQIVNDFQKGDIAEGYSVSREKKESFPLTVTSAQKNPTAFYLCASNADRVYGYGYTFGSGTRLTVV.

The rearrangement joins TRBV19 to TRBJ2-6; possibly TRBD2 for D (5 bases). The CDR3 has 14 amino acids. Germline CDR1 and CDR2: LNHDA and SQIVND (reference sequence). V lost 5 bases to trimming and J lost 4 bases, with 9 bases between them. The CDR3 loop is CASSSGSGANVLTF. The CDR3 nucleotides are TGTGCCAGTAGTTCGGGGTCCGGGGCCAACGTCCTGACTTTC.

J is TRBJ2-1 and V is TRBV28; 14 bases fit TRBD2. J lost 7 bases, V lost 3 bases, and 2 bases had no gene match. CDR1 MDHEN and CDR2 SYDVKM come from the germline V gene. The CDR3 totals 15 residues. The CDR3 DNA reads TGTGCCAGCAGTTTGAGGACTAGCGGGAGGAATGAGCAGTTCTTC. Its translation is CASSLRTSGRNEQFF.

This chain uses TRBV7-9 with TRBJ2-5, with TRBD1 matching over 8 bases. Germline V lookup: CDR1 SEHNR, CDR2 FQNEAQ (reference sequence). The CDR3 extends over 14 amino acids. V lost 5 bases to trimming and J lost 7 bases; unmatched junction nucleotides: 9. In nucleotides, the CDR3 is TGTGCCAGCAGCCCGACAGGGGTTCTTGGGACCCAGTACTTC. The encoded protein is CASSPTGVLGTQYF.

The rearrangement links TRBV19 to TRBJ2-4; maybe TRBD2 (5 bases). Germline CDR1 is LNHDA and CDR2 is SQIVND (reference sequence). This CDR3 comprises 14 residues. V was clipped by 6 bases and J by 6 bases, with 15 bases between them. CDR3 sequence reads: CASSPLEVINIQYF. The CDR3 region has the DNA TGTGCCAGTAGCCCATTGGAGGTAATAAACATTCAGTACTTC.

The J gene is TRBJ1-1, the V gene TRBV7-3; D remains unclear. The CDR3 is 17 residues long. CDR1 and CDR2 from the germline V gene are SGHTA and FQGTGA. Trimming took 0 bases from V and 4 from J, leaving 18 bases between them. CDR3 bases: TGTGCCAGCAGCTTAACAATCGGCAGCGGGAGGGCCACTGAAGCTTTCTTT. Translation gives CASSLTIGSGRATEAFF. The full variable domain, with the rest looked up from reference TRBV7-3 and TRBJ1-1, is GAGVSQTPSNKVTEKGKYVELRCDPISGHTALYWYRQSLGQGPEFLIYFQGTGAADDSGLPNDRFFAVRPEGSVSTLKIQRTERGDSAVYLCASSLTIGSGRATEAFFGQGTRLTVV.

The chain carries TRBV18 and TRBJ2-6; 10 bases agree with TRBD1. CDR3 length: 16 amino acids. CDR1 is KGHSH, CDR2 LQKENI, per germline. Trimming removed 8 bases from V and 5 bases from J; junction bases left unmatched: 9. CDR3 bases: TGTGCCAGCGGGAGACAGGGGGCGATGCGGGCCAACGTCCTGACTTTC. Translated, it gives CASGRQGAMRANVLTF.

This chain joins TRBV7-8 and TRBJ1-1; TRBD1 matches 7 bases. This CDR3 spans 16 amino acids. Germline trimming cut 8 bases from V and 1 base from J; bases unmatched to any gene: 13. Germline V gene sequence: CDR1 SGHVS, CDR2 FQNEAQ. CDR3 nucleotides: TGTGCCAGCCATTTGGCAGGGGGATATCGGAACACTGAAGCTTTCTTT. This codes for CASHLAGGYRNTEAFF.

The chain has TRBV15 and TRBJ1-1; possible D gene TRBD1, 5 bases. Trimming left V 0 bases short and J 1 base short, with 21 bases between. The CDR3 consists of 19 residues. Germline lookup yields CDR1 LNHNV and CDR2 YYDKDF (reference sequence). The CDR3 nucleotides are TGTGCCACCAGCAGAGATTTGGGCGTAGGGGCACATAGGAACACTGAAGCTTTCTTT. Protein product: CATSRDLGVGAHRNTEAFF. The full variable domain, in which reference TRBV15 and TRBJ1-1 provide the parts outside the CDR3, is DAMVIQNPRYQVTQFGKPVTLSCSQTLNHNVMYWYQQKSSQAPKLLFHYYDKDFNNEADTPDNFQSRRPNTSFCFLDIRSPGLGDTAMYLCATSRDLGVGAHRNTEAFFGQGTRLTVV.

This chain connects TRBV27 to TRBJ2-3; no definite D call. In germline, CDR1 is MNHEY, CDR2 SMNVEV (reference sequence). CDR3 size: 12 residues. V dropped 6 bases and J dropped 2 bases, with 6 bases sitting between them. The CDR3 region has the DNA TGTGCCAGCAGAGAGTACACAGATACGCAGTATTTT. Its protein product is CASREYTDTQYF.

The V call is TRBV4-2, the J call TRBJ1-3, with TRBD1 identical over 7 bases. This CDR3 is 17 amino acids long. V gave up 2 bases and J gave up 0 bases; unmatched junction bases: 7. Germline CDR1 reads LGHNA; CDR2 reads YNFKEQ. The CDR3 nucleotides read TGTGCCAGCAGCCAATCACAGGGGTCCCTCTCTGGAAACACCATATATTTT. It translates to CASSQSQGSLSGNTIYF.

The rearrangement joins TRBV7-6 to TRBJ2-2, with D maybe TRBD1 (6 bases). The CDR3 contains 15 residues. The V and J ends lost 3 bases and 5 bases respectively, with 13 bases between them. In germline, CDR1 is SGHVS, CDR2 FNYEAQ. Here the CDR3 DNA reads TGTGCCAGCAGCTTCGTCGCAGGGGATACCGGGGAGCTGTTTTTT. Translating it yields CASSFVAGDTGELFF.

Here the CDR3 DNA reads TGTGCCAGCAGCTTTGGAGTCAGTTCCTACGAGCAGTACTTC. Translating gives CASSFGVSSYEQYF. The chain is built from TRBV13 and TRBJ2-5, with D uncertain. The DNA end favors TRBJ2-7, so the J call may be wrong. The CDR3 is made up of 14 amino acids. Per germline, CDR1 PRHDT and CDR2 FYEKMQ (reference sequence).

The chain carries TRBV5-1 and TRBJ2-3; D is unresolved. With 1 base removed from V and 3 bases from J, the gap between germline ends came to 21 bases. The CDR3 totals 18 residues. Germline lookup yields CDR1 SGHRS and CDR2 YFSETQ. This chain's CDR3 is CASSLFSRGFRITDTQYF. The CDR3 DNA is TGCGCCAGCAGCTTGTTTAGCCGAGGCTTTCGGATTACAGATACGCAGTATTTT.

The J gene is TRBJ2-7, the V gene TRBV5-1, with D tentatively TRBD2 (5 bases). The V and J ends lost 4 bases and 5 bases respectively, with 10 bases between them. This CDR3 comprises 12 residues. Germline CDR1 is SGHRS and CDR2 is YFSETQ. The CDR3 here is CASSLRGDEQYF. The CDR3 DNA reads TGCGCCAGCAGCCTACGGGGTGACGAGCAGTACTTC.